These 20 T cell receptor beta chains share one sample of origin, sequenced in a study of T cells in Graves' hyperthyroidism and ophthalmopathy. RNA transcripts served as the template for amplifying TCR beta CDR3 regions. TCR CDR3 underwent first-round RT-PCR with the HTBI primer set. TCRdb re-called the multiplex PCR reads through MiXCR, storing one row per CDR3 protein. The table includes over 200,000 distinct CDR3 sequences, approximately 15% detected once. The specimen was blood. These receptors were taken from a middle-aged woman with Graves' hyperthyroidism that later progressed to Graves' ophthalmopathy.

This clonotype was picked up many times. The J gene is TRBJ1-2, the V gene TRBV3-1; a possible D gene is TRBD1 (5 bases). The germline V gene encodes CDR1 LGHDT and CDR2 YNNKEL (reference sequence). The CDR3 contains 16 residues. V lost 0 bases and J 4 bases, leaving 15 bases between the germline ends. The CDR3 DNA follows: TGTGCCAGCAGCCAAGATTGGGCAGGGAGAGGCTATGGCTACACCTTC. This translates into CASSQDWAGRGYGYTF.

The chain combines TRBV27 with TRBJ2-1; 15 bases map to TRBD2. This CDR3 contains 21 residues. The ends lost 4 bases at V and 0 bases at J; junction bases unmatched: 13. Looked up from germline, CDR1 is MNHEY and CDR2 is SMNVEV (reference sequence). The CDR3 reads CASSSTPGLAGGWGSYNEQFF. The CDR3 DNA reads TGTGCCAGCAGTTCCACCCCCGGACTAGCGGGAGGGTGGGGCTCCTACAATGAGCAGTTCTTC.

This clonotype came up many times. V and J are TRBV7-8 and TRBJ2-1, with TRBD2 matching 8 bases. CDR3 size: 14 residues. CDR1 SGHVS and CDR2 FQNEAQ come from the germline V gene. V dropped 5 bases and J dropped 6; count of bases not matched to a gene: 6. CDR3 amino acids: CASSALSGSNEQFF. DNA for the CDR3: TGTGCCAGCAGCGCATTGAGCGGGAGCAATGAGCAGTTCTTC. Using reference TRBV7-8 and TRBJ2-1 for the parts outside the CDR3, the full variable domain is GAGVSQSPRYKVAKRGQDVALRCDPISGHVSLFWYQQALGQGPEFLTYFQNEAQLDKSGLPSDRFFAERPEGSVSTLKIQRTQQEDSAVYLCASSALSGSNEQFFGPGTRLTVL.

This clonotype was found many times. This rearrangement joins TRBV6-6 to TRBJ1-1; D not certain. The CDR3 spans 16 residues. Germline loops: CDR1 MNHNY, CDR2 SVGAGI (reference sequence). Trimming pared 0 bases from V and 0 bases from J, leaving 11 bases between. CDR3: CASSYSWQNLNTEAFF. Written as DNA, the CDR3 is TGTGCCAGCAGTTACTCTTGGCAGAACCTGAACACTGAAGCTTTCTTT.

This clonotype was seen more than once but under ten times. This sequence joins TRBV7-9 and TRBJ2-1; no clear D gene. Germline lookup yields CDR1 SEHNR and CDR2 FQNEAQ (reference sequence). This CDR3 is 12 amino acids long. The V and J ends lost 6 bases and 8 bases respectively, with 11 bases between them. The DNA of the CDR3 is TGTGCCAGCAGTTCCGCCGTCTATGAGCAGTTCTTC. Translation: CASSSAVYEQFF.

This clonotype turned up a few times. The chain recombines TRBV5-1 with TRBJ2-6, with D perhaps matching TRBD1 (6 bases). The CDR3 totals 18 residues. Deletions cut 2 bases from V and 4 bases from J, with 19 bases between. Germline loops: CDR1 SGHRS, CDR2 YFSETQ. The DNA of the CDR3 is TGCGCCAGCAGCTTACGAATCAAGGGACATCCGGGGGCCAACGTCCTGACTTTC. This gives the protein CASSLRIKGHPGANVLTF.

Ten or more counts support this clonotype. The CDR3 bases are TGTGCCAGCAGCCAAAGCCCGAAGGGAGATACGCAGTATTTT. Its protein is CASSQSPKGDTQYF. The chain uses TRBV11-2 and TRBJ2-3; no definite D call. The V gene's germline CDR1 is SGHAT and CDR2 FQNNGV. V was pared by 5 bases and J by 5 bases, with 14 bases between. This CDR3 spans 14 amino acids.

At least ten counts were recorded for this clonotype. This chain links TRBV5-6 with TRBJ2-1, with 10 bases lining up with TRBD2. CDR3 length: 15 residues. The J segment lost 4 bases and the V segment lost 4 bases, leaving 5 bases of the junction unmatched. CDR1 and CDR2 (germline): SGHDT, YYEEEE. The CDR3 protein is CASSIGTSAYNEQFF. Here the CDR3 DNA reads TGTGCCAGCAGCATCGGGACTAGCGCATACAATGAGCAGTTCTTC.

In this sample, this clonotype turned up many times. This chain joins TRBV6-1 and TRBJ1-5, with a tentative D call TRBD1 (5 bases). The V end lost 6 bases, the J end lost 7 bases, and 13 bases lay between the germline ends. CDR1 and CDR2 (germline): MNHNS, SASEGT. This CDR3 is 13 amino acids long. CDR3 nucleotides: TGTGCCAGCAGGGACGCCGACAGACAGCCCCAGCATTTT. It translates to CASRDADRQPQHF.

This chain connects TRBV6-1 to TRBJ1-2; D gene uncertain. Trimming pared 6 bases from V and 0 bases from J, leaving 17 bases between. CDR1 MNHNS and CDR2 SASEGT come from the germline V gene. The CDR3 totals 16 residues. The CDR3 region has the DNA TGTGCCAGCAGCCCCGGGTCCCCGACTTCTAACTATGGCTACACCTTC. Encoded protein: CASSPGSPTSNYGYTF.

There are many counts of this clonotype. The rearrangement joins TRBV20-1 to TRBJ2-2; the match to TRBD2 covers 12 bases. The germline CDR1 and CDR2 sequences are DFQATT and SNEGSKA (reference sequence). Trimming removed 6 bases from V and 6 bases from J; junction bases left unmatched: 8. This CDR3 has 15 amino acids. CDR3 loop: CSAFLAGGPPGELFF. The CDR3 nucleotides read TGCAGTGCATTCCTAGCGGGAGGGCCCCCCGGGGAGCTGTTTTTT.

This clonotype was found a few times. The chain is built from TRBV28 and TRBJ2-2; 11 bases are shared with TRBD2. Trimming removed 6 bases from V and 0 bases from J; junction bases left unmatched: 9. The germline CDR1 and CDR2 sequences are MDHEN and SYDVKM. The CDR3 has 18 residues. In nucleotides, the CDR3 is TGTGCCAGCAGCCAACCGGGACTAGCGGCCTCGAACACCGGGGAGCTGTTTTTT. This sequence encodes CASSQPGLAASNTGELFF. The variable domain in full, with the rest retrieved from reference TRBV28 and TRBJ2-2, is DVKVTQSSRYLVKRTGEKVFLECVQDMDHENMFWYRQDPGLGLRLIYFSYDVKMKEKGDIPEGYSVSREKKERFSLILESASTNQTSMYLCASSQPGLAASNTGELFFGEGSRLTVL.

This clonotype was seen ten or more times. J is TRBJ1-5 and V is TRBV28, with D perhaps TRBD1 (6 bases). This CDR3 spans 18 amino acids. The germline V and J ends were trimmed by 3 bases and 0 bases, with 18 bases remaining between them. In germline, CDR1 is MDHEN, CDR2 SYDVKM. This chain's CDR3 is CASSFKAGVPLSNQPQHF. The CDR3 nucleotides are TGTGCCAGCAGTTTCAAGGCAGGGGTGCCTCTTAGCAATCAGCCCCAGCATTTT.

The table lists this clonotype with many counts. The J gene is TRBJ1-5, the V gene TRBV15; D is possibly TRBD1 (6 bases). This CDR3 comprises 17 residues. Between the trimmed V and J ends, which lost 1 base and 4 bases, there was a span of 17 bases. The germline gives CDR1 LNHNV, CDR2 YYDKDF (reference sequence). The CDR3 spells CATSRGQQGIRNQPQHF. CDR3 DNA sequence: TGTGCCACCAGCAGAGGACAACAGGGTATCAGGAATCAGCCCCAGCATTTT.

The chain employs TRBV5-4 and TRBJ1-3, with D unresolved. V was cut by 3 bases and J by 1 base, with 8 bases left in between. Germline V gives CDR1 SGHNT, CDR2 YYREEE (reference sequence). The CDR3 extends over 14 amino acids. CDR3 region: CASSYWSSGNTIYF. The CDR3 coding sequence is TGTGCCAGCAGCTACTGGAGTTCTGGAAACACCATATATTTT.

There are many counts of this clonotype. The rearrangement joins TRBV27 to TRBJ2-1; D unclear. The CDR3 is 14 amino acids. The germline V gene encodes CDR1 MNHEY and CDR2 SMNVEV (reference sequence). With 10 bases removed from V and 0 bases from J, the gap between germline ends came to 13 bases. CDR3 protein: CATTAGDSYNEQFF. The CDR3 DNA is TGTGCCACCACTGCTGGGGACTCCTACAATGAGCAGTTCTTC.

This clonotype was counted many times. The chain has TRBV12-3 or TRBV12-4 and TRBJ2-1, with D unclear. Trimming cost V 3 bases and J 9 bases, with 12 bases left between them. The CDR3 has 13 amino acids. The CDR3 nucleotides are TGTGCCAGCAGTTTTCGGGCTTTCAGTGAGCAGTTCTTC. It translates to CASSFRAFSEQFF.

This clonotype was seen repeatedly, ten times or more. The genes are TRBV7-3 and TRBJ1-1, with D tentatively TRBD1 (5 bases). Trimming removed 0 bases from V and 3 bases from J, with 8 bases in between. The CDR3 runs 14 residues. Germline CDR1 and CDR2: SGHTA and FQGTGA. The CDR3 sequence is CASSLTGGDTEAFF. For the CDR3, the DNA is TGTGCCAGCAGCTTAACGGGGGGGGACACTGAAGCTTTCTTT.

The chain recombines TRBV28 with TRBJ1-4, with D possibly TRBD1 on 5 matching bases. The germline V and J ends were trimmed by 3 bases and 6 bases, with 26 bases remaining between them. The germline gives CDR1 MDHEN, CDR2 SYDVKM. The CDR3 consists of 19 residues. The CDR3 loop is CASSFRTGTDELQHEKLFF. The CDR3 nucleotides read TGTGCCAGCAGTTTCAGAACCGGGACGGACGAGCTCCAACATGAAAAACTGTTTTTT. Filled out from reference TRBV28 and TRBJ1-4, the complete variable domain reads DVKVTQSSRYLVKRTGEKVFLECVQDMDHENMFWYRQDPGLGLRLIYFSYDVKMKEKGDIPEGYSVSREKKERFSLILESASTNQTSMYLCASSFRTGTDELQHEKLFFGSGTQLSVL.

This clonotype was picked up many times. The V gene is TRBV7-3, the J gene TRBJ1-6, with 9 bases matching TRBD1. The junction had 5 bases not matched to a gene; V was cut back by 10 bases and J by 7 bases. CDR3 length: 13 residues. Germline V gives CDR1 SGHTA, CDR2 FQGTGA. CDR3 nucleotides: TGTGCCACCGTTGGACAGGGGAATTCACCCCTCCACTTT. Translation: CATVGQGNSPLHF. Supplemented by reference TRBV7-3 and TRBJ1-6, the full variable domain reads GAGVSQTPSNKVTEKGKYVELRCDPISGHTALYWYRQSLGQGPEFLIYFQGTGAADDSGLPNDRFFAVRPEGSVSTLKIQRTERGDSAVYLCATVGQGNSPLHFGNGTRLTVT.